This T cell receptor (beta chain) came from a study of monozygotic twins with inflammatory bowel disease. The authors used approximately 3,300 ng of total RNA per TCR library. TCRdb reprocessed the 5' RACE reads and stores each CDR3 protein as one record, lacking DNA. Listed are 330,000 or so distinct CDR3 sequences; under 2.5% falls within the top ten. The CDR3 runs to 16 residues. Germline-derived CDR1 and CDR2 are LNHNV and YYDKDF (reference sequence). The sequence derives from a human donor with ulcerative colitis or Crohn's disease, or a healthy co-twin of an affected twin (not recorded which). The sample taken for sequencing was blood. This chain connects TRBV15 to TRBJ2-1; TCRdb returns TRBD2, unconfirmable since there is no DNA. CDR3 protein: CATSRGGTSVGLGQFF.